The 23 T cell receptor beta chains below all came from one sample that was sequenced in a study of blood T cell repertoires in COVID-19. Assay used: immunoSEQ multiplex PCR; TCRdb lists only in-frame clones, some missing. The profile shows over 200,000 clones, around 84% of them singletons. The sample taken for sequencing was PBMCs or T cells enriched from blood (not recorded which). The receptor source for this set is a man aged 18 to 30 who had recovered from COVID-19.

The V call is TRBV28, the J call TRBJ2-1; TRBD2 aligns across 14 bases. Germline values: CDR1 MDHEN, CDR2 SYDVKM. CDR3 length: 16 amino acids. J was trimmed by 6 bases and V by 6 bases; bases with no gene match: 7. The CDR3 here is CASRPTGTSGSNEQFF. The DNA for the CDR3 is TGTGCCAGCAGACCAACCGGGACTAGCGGGAGCAATGAGCAGTTCTTC.

This sequence joins TRBV3-1 (or the pseudogene TRBV3-2) and TRBJ1-1, with 10 bases lining up with TRBD1. With V trimmed by 6 bases and J by 4 bases, 8 bases remained unmatched. The CDR3 has 15 amino acids. The germline gives CDR1 LGHDT, CDR2 YNNKEL (reference sequence). The CDR3: CASRTAGTGATEAFF. CDR3 DNA: TGTGCCAGCAGGACCGCCGGGACAGGGGCCACTGAAGCTTTCTTT.

This clone was observed a handful of times. The chain employs TRBV7-8 and TRBJ1-3, with no clear D. This CDR3 spans 15 amino acids. The germline gives CDR1 SGHVS, CDR2 FQNEAQ. V was shortened by 2 bases and J by 0 bases, with 8 bases between the two germline ends. The CDR3 DNA reads as TGTGCCAGCAGCTTACAGGCGAGCTCTGGAAACACCATATATTTT. This sequence encodes CASSLQASSGNTIYF.

The chain employs TRBV5-1 and TRBJ1-1; possible D gene TRBD1, 6 bases. Germline CDR1 and CDR2: SGHRS and YFSETQ. V dropped 2 bases and J dropped 0 bases, with 17 bases sitting between them. The CDR3 totals 17 residues. The CDR3, as DNA: TGCGCCAGCAGCTTACCACAGGGTATCGGAATGAACACTGAAGCTTTCTTT. Its translation is CASSLPQGIGMNTEAFF.

The chain uses TRBV30 and TRBJ1-1, with unresolved D. Germline CDR1 and CDR2: GTSNPN and SVGIG (reference sequence). The CDR3 runs 12 residues. CDR3 loop: CGGRRVRTEAFF. The CDR3 bases are TGTGGAGGTAGACGGGTGAGAACTGAAGCTTTCTTT.

The chain joins TRBV6-5 to TRBJ1-1, with unresolved D. CDR3 length: 11 residues. CDR1 is MNHEY, CDR2 SVGAGI, per germline. V lost 6 bases and J lost 5, with 7 bases in between. The CDR3 is CASSSETEAFF. The CDR3 DNA is TGTGCCAGCAGCTCCGAGACTGAAGCTTTCTTT.

The chain has TRBV28 and TRBJ2-5, with D possibly TRBD2 on 5 matching bases. Per the germline V gene, CDR1 is MDHEN and CDR2 is SYDVKM. The CDR3 consists of 15 residues. V gave up 3 bases and J gave up 1 base, with 12 bases separating them. The CDR3 DNA reads as TGTGCCAGCAGTTTCTGGCGGGCAGGCCAAGAGACCCAGTACTTC. Encoded protein: CASSFWRAGQETQYF.

V is TRBV7-6 and J is TRBJ1-1, with D tentatively TRBD1 (6 bases). V was cut by 3 bases and J by 5 bases, with 16 bases left in between. This CDR3 is built from 15 residues. The germline V gene encodes CDR1 SGHVS and CDR2 FNYEAQ. This CDR3 reads CASSLSSPRGTEAFF. The CDR3 DNA follows: TGTGCCAGCAGCTTGTCATCACCAAGGGGGACTGAAGCTTTCTTT.

This rearrangement joins TRBV12-3 or TRBV12-4 to TRBJ1-2; 7 bases line up with TRBD1. The CDR3 length is 13 residues. After removal of 6 bases from V and 4 bases from J, the junction contained 5 bases not matched to a gene. The CDR3 sequence: CASSRGQIYGYTF. In DNA, the CDR3 is TGTGCCAGCAGCCGGGGACAGATCTATGGCTACACCTTC.

The chain employs TRBV12-3 or TRBV12-4 and TRBJ1-1; 7 bases are a match to TRBD1. There are 13 residues in the CDR3. The J segment lost 4 bases and the V segment lost 5 bases, leaving 4 bases of the junction unmatched. The CDR3 sequence is CASSQTGFTEAFF. The CDR3 bases are TGTGCCAGCAGTCAGACAGGGTTCACTGAAGCTTTCTTT.

V usage is TRBV29-1 and J usage is TRBJ1-2, with D possibly TRBD1 on 6 matching bases. This CDR3 has 15 residues. Looked up from germline, CDR1 is SQVTM and CDR2 is ANQGSEA. Trimming cost V 0 bases and J 1 base, with 12 bases left between them. CDR3 DNA: TGCAGCGTTGAAGATCTTAGGACAGTTAACTATGGCTACACCTTC. This codes for CSVEDLRTVNYGYTF. Supplemented by reference TRBV29-1 and TRBJ1-2, the full variable domain reads SAVISQKPSRDICQRGTSLTIQCQVDSQVTMMFWYRQQPGQSLTLIATANQGSEATYESGFVIDKFPISRPNLTFSTLTVSNMSPEDSSIYLCSVEDLRTVNYGYTFGSGTRLTVV.

This chain connects TRBV10-2 to TRBJ2-7, with 7 bases aligning to TRBD2. This CDR3 region has 16 residues. From germline, CDR1 is WSHSY and CDR2 SAAADI. V trimming: 3 bases; J trimming: 1 base; junction bases outside the gene matches: 9. Written as DNA, the CDR3 is TGCGCCAGCAGTGACTCTGGGGGGGGACGGTCCTACGAGCAGTACTTC. Its translation is CASSDSGGGRSYEQYF.

The CDR3 spells CASSFVAAGYGYTF. The CDR3 region has the DNA TGTGCCAGCAGTTTCGTGGCTGCGGGCTATGGCTACACCTTC. The V gene is TRBV27, the J gene TRBJ1-2, with D unclear. The V and J ends lost 3 bases and 4 bases respectively, with 12 bases between them. Germline CDR1 MNHEY, CDR2 SMNVEV (reference sequence). The CDR3 runs 14 residues.

J is TRBJ2-1 and V is TRBV13, with D perhaps matching TRBD2 (6 bases). The CDR3 sequence is 16 residues long. The germline V gene has CDR1 PRHDT and CDR2 FYEKMQ (reference sequence). Trimming stripped 2 bases from V and 2 bases from J, with 13 bases between. CDR3 sequence reads: CASSLRAPSAYNEQFF. The CDR3 nucleotides read TGTGCCAGCAGCTTAAGGGCCCCTAGCGCCTACAATGAGCAGTTCTTC.

The chain joins TRBV18 to TRBJ2-7; the D gene is possibly TRBD1 (5 bases). From germline, CDR1 is KGHSH and CDR2 LQKENI. V lost 3 bases and J 0 bases, leaving 12 bases between the germline ends. This CDR3 is built from 15 residues. In DNA, the CDR3 is TGTGCCAGCTCACCTCTTACAGGATCCTCCTACGAGCAGTACTTC. It is translated as CASSPLTGSSYEQYF. Variable domain in full (rest from reference TRBV18 and TRBJ2-7): NAGVMQNPRHLVRRRGQEARLRCSPMKGHSHVYWYRQLPEEGLKFMVYLQKENIIDESGMPKERFSAEFPKEGPSILRIQQVVRGDSAAYFCASSPLTGSSYEQYFGPGTRLTVT.

V and J are TRBV5-1 and TRBJ1-4; no clear D gene. This CDR3 region has 15 residues. Per germline, CDR1 SGHRS and CDR2 YFSETQ. The V gene lost 4 bases and the J gene lost 0 bases, with 10 bases spanning the gap. Here the CDR3 DNA reads TGCGCCAGCAGCACCCACAGAGCAACTAATGAAAAACTGTTTTTT. Encoded protein: CASSTHRATNEKLFF. The whole variable domain, remainder taken from reference TRBV5-1 and TRBJ1-4, is KAGVTQTPRYLIKTRGQQVTLSCSPISGHRSVSWYQQTPGQGLQFLFEYFSETQRNKGNFPGRFSGRQFSNSRSEMNVSTLELGDSALYLCASSTHRATNEKLFFGSGTQLSVL.

The J gene is TRBJ1-3, the V gene TRBV6-5; 7 nucleotides agree with TRBD1. The germline V gene encodes CDR1 MNHEY and CDR2 SVGAGI. Trimming at V came to 3 bases and at J to 2 bases, leaving 1 base not matched to a gene. This CDR3 comprises 14 residues. The CDR3, as DNA: TGTGCCAGCAGTTATACAGGGGCTGGAAACACCATATATTTT. As protein: CASSYTGAGNTIYF.

The chain joins TRBV18 to TRBJ2-1; TRBD2 matches 9 bases. This CDR3 spans 17 amino acids. Germline CDR1 is KGHSH and CDR2 is LQKENI. Losses at the gene ends were 0 bases for V and 9 bases for J; bases not matched to a gene: 12. As DNA, the CDR3 is TGTGCCAGCTCACCACCGTCGGCGGGAGGGCCTGTTTTTGAGCAGTTCTTC. Translated: CASSPPSAGGPVFEQFF.

CDR3 bases: TGCGCCAGCAGCCAGAAACAGGGGCTGGCACCCCTCCACTTT. This sequence encodes CASSQKQGLAPLHF. V usage is TRBV4-1 and J usage is TRBJ1-6, with 7 bases that match TRBD1. The V gene's germline CDR1 is MGHRA and CDR2 YSYEKL. V dropped 3 bases and J dropped 11; count of bases not matched to a gene: 7. The CDR3 sequence is 14 residues long.

The J gene is TRBJ1-2, the V gene TRBV5-3, with D unresolved. Being an ORF, TRBV5-3 has a function that is uncertain. The germline V and J ends were trimmed by 6 bases and 6 bases, with 15 bases remaining between them. This CDR3 spans 13 amino acids. This CDR3 is CARILFSGNGYTF. CDR3 coding DNA: TGTGCCAGAATCCTCTTCTCGGGGAATGGCTACACCTTC.

The rearrangement links TRBV5-1 to TRBJ2-3; D is possibly TRBD1 (6 bases). This CDR3 has 17 amino acids. Germline loops: CDR1 SGHRS, CDR2 YFSETQ. V gave up 3 bases and J gave up 4 bases, with 21 bases separating them. CDR3 DNA sequence: TGCGCCAGCAGCTGGGGGTCCGGCTTAGGGACATCAGATACGCAGTATTTT. Translating it yields CASSWGSGLGTSDTQYF.

The chain recombines TRBV6-5 with TRBJ2-7, with 9 bases matching TRBD2. Per the germline V gene, CDR1 is MNHEY and CDR2 is SVGAGI. Trimming cost V 4 bases and J 0 bases; bases outside gene matches: 4. This CDR3 is built from 15 residues. The CDR3 loop is CASSSWTSASYEQYF. The CDR3 DNA follows: TGTGCCAGCAGTTCGTGGACTAGCGCCTCCTACGAGCAGTACTTC.

The chain has TRBV5-1 and TRBJ2-1; TRBD2 agrees at 12 bases. This CDR3 is 20 amino acids long. Unmatched junction bases numbered 15, after V lost 4 bases and J lost 1 base. Germline CDR1 is SGHRS and CDR2 is YFSETQ. CDR3 sequence: CASSRSPGTSGQPSYNEQFF. CDR3 nucleotides: TGCGCCAGCAGCCGCAGTCCGGGGACTAGCGGGCAACCTTCCTACAATGAGCAGTTCTTC.